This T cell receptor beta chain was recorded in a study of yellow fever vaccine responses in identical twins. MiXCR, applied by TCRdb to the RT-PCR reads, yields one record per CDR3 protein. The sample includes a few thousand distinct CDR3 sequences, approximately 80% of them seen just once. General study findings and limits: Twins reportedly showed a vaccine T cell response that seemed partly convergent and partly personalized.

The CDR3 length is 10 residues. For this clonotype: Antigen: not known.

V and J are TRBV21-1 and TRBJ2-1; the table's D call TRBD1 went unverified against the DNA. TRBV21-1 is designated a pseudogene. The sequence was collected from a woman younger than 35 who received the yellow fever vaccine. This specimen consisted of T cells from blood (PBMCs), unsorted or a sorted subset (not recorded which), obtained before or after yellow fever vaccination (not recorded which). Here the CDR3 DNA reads TGTGCCAGCATCCAGGGCGGTGGATTCTTC. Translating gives CASIQGGGFF.